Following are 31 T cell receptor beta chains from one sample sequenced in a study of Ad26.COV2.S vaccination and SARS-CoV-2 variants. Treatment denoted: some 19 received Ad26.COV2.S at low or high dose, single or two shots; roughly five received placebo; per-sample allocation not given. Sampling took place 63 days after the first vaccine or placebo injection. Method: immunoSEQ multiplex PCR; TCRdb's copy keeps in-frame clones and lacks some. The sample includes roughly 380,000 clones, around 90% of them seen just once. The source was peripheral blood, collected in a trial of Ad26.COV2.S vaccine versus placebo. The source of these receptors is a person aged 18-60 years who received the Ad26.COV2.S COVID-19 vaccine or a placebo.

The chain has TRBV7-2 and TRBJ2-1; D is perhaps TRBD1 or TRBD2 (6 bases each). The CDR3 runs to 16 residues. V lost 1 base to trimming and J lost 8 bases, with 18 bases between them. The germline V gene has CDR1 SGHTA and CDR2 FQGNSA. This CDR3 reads CASSLGPPGGGDEQFF. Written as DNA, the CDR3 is TGTGCCAGCAGCTTAGGCCCCCCCGGGGGCGGGGATGAGCAGTTCTTC.

The chain's CDR3 is CASSLGPMGGPYNEQFF. The CDR3, as DNA: TGTGCCAGCAGTTTGGGCCCCATGGGCGGACCCTACAATGAGCAGTTCTTC. This chain connects TRBV27 to TRBJ2-1; D is uncertain. There are 17 residues in the CDR3. Trimming cost V 3 bases and J 2 bases, with 17 bases left between them. CDR1 is MNHEY, CDR2 SMNVEV, per germline (reference sequence).

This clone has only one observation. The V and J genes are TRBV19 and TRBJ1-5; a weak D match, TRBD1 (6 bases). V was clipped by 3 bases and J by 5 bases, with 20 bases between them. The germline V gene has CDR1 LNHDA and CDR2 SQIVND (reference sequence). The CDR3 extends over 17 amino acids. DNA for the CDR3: TGTGCCAGTAGTATCCCGCCCCCCACAGGGCTCCATCAGCCCCAGCATTTT. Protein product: CASSIPPPTGLHQPQHF.

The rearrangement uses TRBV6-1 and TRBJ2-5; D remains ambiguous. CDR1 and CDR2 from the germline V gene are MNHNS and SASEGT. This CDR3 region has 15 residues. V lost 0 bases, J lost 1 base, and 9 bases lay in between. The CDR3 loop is CASSEALAIQETQYF. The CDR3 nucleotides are TGTGCCAGCAGTGAAGCATTGGCCATCCAAGAGACCCAGTACTTC.

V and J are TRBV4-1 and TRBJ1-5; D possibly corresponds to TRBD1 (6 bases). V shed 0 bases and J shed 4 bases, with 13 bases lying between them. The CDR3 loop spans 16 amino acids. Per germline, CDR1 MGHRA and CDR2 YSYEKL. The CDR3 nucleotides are TGCGCCAGCAGCCAAGAGCGGGGGGCTGGGAATCAGCCCCAGCATTTT. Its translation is CASSQERGAGNQPQHF.

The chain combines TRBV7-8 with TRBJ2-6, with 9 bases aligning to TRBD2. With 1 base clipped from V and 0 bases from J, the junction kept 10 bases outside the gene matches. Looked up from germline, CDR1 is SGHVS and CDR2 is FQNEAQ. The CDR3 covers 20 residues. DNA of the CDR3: TGTGCCAGCAGCTTAGGTTGGTTAGCGGGGGCAAACTCTGGGGCCAACGTCCTGACTTTC. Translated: CASSLGWLAGANSGANVLTF. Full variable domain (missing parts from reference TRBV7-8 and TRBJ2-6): GAGVSQSPRYKVAKRGQDVALRCDPISGHVSLFWYQQALGQGPEFLTYFQNEAQLDKSGLPSDRFFAERPEGSVSTLKIQRTQQEDSAVYLCASSLGWLAGANSGANVLTFGAGSRLTVL.

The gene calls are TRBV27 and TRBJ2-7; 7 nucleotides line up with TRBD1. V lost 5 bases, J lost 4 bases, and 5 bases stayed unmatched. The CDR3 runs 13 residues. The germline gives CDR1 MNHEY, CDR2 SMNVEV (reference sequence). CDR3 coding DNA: TGTGCCAGCAGTGCCGGGACAGTTTACGAGCAGTACTTC. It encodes CASSAGTVYEQYF.

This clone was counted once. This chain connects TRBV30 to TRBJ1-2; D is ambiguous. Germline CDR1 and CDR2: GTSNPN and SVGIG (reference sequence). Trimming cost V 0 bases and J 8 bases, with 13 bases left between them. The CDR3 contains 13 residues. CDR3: CAWSVIDEEGYTF. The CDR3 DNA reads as TGTGCCTGGAGTGTAATAGACGAGGAGGGCTACACCTTC.

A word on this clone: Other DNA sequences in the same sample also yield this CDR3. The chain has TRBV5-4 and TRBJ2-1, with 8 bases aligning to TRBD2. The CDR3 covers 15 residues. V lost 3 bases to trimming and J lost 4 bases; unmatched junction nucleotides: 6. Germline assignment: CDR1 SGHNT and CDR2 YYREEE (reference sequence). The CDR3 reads CASSSRGGGYNEQFF. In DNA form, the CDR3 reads TGTGCCAGCAGCTCCCGGGGGGGCGGGTACAATGAGCAGTTCTTC.

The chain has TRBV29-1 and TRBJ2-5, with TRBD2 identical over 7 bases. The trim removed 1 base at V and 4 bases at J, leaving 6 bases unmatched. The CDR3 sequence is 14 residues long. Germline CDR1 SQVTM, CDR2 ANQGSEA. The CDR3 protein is CSVEVGGYGETQYF. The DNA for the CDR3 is TGCAGCGTTGAAGTGGGAGGGTACGGAGAGACCCAGTACTTC.

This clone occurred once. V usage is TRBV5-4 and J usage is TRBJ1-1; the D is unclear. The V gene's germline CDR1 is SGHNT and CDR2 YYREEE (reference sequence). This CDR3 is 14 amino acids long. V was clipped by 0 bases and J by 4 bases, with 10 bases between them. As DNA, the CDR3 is TGTGCCAGCAGCTTGGCAACGGCAGTCACTGAAGCTTTCTTT. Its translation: CASSLATAVTEAFF.

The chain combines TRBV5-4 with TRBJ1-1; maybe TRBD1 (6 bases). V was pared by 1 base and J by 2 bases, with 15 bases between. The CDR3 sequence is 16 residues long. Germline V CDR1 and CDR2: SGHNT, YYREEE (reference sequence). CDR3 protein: CASSLKGGGGNTEAFF. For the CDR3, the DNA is TGTGCCAGCAGCTTGAAGGGGGGGGGCGGCAACACTGAAGCTTTCTTT. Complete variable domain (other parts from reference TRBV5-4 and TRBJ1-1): ETGVTQSPTHLIKTRGQQVTLRCSSQSGHNTVSWYQQALGQGPQFIFQYYREEENGRGNFPPRFSGLQFPNYSSELNVNALELDDSALYLCASSLKGGGGNTEAFFGQGTRLTVV.

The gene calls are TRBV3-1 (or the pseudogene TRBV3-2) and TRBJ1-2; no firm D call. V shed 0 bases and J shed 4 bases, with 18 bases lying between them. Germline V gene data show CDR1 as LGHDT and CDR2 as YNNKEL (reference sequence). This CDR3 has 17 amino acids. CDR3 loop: CASSQDGRVTSSYGYTF. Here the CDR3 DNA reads TGTGCCAGCAGCCAAGATGGGAGGGTAACCTCCAGCTATGGCTACACCTTC.

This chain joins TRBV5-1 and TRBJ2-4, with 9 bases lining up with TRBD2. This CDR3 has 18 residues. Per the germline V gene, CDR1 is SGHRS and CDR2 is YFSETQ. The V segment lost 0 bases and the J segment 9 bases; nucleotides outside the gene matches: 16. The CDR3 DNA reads TGCGCCAGCAGCTTGGATTCGGGGCTAGCGGGGTTGTATGGCATTCAGTACTTC. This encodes CASSLDSGLAGLYGIQYF.

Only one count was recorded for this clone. The CDR3 bases are TGTGCCAGTAGTTCGGGACAGGGGAACACCGGGGAGCTGTTTTTT. This codes for CASSSGQGNTGELFF. The chain employs TRBV19 and TRBJ2-2; 9 bases fit TRBD1. This CDR3 is 15 amino acids long. J lost 1 base, V lost 5 bases, and 2 bases had no gene match. Germline CDR1 and CDR2: LNHDA and SQIVND (reference sequence).

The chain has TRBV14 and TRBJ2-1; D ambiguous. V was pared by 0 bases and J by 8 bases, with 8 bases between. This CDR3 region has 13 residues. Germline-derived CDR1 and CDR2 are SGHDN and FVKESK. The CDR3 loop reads CASSQDLIDEQFF. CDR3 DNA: TGTGCCAGCAGCCAAGATCTCATCGATGAGCAGTTCTTC.

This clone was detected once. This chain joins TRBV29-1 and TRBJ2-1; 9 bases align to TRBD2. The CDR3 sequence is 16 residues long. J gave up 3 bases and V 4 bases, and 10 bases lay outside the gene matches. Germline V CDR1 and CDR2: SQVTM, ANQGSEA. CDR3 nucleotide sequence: TGCAGCGTTGTTGCGGGGGGGCTTGTTAGCTACAATGAGCAGTTCTTC. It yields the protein CSVVAGGLVSYNEQFF.

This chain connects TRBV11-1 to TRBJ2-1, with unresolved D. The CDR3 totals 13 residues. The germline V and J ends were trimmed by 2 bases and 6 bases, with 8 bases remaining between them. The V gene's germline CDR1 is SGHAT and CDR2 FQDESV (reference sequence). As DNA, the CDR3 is TGTGCCAGCAGCTTATATGTGCCCAATGAGCAGTTCTTC. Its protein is CASSLYVPNEQFF.

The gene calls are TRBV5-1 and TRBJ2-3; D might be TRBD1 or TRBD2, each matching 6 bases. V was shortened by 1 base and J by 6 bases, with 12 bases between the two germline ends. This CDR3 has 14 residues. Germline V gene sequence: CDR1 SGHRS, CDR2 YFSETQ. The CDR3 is CASSLYTGRDTQYF. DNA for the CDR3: TGCGCCAGCAGCTTGTATACAGGGAGGGATACGCAGTATTTT.

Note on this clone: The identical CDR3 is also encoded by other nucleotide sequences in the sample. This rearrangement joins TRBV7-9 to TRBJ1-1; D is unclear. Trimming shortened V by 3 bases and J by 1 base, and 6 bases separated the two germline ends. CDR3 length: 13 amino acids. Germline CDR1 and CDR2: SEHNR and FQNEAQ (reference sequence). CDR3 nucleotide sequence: TGTGCCAGCAGCTTTCCAGGGAACACTGAAGCTTTCTTT. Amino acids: CASSFPGNTEAFF.

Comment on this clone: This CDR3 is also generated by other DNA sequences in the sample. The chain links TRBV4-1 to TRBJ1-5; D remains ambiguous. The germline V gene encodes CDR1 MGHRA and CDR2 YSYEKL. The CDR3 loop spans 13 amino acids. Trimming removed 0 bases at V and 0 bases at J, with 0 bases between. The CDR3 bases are TGCGCCAGCAGCCAAGATAGCAATCAGCCCCAGCATTTT. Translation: CASSQDSNQPQHF.

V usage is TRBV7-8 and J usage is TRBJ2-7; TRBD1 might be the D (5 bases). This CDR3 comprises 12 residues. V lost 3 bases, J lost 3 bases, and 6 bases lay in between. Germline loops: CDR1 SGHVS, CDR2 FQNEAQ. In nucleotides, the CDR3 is TGTGCCAGCAGCTTGGACATCTACGAGCAGTACTTC. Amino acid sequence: CASSLDIYEQYF. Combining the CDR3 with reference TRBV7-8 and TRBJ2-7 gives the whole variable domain GAGVSQSPRYKVAKRGQDVALRCDPISGHVSLFWYQQALGQGPEFLTYFQNEAQLDKSGLPSDRFFAERPEGSVSTLKIQRTQQEDSAVYLCASSLDIYEQYFGPGTRLTVT.

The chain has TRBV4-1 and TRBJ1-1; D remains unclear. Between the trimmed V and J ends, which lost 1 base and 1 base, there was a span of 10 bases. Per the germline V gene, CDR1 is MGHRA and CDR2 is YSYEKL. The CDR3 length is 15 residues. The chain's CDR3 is CASSQGATENTEAFF. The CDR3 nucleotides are TGCGCCAGCAGCCAAGGAGCAACAGAGAACACTGAAGCTTTCTTT.

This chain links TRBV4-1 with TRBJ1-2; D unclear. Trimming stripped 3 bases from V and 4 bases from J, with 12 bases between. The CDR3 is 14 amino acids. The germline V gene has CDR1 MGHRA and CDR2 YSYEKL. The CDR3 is CASSQGAGLYGYTF. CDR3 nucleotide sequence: TGCGCCAGCAGCCAGGGAGCAGGCCTCTATGGCTACACCTTC.

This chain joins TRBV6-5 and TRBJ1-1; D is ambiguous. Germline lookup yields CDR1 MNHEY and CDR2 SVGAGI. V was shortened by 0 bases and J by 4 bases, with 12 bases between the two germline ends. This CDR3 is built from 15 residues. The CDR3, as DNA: TGTGCCAGCAGTTACTCGAGGACTGTCTTCACTGAAGCTTTCTTT. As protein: CASSYSRTVFTEAFF.

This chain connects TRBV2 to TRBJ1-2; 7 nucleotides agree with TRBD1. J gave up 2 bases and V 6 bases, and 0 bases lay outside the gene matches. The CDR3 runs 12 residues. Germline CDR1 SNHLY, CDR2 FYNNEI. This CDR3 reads CASRGQNYGYTF. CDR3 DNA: TGTGCCAGCAGGGGACAGAACTATGGCTACACCTTC.

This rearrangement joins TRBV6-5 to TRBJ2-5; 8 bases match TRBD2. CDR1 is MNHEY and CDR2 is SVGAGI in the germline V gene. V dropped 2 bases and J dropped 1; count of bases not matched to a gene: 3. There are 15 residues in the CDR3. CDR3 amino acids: CASSYVGLAQETQYF. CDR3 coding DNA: TGTGCCAGCAGTTACGTAGGACTAGCCCAAGAGACCCAGTACTTC.

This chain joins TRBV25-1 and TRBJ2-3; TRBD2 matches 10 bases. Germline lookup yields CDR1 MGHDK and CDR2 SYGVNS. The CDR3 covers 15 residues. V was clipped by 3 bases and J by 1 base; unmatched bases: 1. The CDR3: CASSDLAGGTDTQYF. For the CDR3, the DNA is TGTGCCAGCAGTGACCTAGCGGGGGGCACAGATACGCAGTATTTT.

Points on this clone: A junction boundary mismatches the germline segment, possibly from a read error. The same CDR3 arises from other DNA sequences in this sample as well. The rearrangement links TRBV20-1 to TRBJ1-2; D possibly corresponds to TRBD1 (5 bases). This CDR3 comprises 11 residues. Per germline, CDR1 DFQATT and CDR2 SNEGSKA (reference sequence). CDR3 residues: CSASLLRGYTF. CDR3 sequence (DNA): TGCAGTGCTAGCCTACTGAGGGGCTATACCTTC.

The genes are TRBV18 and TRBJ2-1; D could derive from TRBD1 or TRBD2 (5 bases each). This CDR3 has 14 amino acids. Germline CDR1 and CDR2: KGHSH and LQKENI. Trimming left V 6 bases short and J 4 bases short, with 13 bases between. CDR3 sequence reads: CASSQGDGYNEQFF. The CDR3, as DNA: TGTGCCAGCTCCCAAGGGGACGGTTACAATGAGCAGTTCTTC.

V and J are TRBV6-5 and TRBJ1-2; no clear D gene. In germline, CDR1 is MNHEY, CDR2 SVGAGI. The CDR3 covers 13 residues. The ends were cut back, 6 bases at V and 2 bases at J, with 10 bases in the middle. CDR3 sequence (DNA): TGTGCCAGCAGGTCTGATTCGAACTATGGCTACACCTTC. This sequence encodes CASRSDSNYGYTF.